The text below deals with one TCR beta chain. The V gene's germline CDR1 is MDHEN and CDR2 SYDVKM. The CDR3 consists of 20 residues. V shed 5 bases, J shed 4 bases, and the junction held 16 bases outside the gene matches. This record belongs to a study of blood T cell repertoires in COVID-19. Across the whole study: Acute and convalescent COVID-19 specimens originated in the United States, Italy and Spain. T cells, B-cell-depleted T cells, or PBMCs provided the cDNA or gDNA that served as material.

Original data processing: How many nucleated cells were present was estimated from reference gene primer amplification. Sequenced by immunoSEQ multiplex PCR; TCRdb stores in-frame clones only, minus some. V, J and clone size were drawn from that table, and D and trimming were deduced from the DNA. The sample has approximately 100,000 clones, roughly four fifths seen once; the top ten hold roughly 13%. Sequencing was performed on peripheral blood. The sequence came from a woman aged 60-75 years with acute or convalescent COVID-19. The V gene is TRBV28, the J gene TRBJ2-3; 15 nucleotides match TRBD2. CDR3 DNA: TGTGCCAGCAGTCCCGACAGCTCCGGGACTAGCGGGAGGAAGGCAGATACGCAGTATTTT. The encoded protein is CASSPDSSGTSGRKADTQYF.